This T cell receptor (beta chain) was documented in a study of blood T cell repertoires in COVID-19. The overall study: Both acute and convalescent COVID-19 samples were obtained from the United States, Italy and Spain. From T cells, B-cell-depleted T cells, or PBMCs came the material, which was cDNA or gDNA.

Germline V gene data show CDR1 as LNHDA and CDR2 as SQIVND (reference sequence). V dropped 5 bases and J dropped 1 base, with 13 bases sitting between them. The CDR3 spans 15 residues. In the original analysis: Amplifying reference gene primers gave estimates of nucleated cell counts. Here immunoSEQ multiplex PCR was the method, and the copy in TCRdb shows in-frame clones only, minus some. That table supplies the V and J calls and clone size; D and trimming were determined from the DNA. The table has 110,000 to 150,000 clones, about 70% seen once. The chain combines TRBV19 with TRBJ2-3, with D unresolved. This TCR derives from a man of 80 years or more with acute or convalescent COVID-19. Material: peripheral blood. The CDR3 bases are TGTGCCAGTAGTGATAGAACCTCTCGCACAGATACGCAGTATTTT. Protein product: CASSDRTSRTDTQYF.